This TCR beta chain was identified in a study of human T cells and chemical hapten exposure. Study background: Variability of per-sample TCR yields stemmed mainly from small differences in pooled library volume. Findings and limits, study-wide: Unchanged with DPC sensitization were TCRs above 1 in 1000 frequency.

The CDR3 is 14 residues long. Deletions cut 3 bases from V and 1 base from J, with 9 bases between. The germline V gene encodes CDR1 SQVTM and CDR2 ANQGSEA. It was unfractionated whole blood from which total RNA was extracted. The study used a library that attached unique molecular identifiers to individual cDNA molecules. TCRdb re-called the 5' RACE reads with MiXCR, one entry per CDR3 protein. The table lists 65,000 to 90,000 distinct CDR3 sequences, 15% of them singletons, with nearly 7% in the top ten. Comment on this clonotype: Its antigen is still unknown.

The TCR originated in a female donor in good health. V usage is TRBV29-1 and J usage is TRBJ2-2, with D uncertain. The CDR3 reads CSVERFVNTGELFF. The CDR3 bases are TGCAGCGTTGAGAGGTTCGTGAACACCGGGGAGCTGTTTTTT.